Following are 21 T cell receptor beta chains from one sample sequenced in a study of T cells expressing NK-cell markers. Each CDR3 protein gets one entry in TCRdb, which reprocessed the 5' RACE reads and gives no DNA. The listing records around 7,500 distinct CDR3 sequences. The material sequenced was blood T cells: a sorted CD56 or NKG2C T cell subset, CD4+ or CD8+ T cells, or bulk PBMC T cells (not recorded which). These receptors all stem from a man between 18 and 29 years old in good health.

V gene TRBV6-5 combines with J gene TRBJ2-7. The CDR3 runs 15 residues. The germline gives CDR1 MNHEY, CDR2 SVGAGI. CDR3 residues: CASSYSTRGSYEQYF.

This clonotype is classed as medium-sized by frequency. This sequence joins TRBV4-1 and TRBJ2-1; the TCRdb call, TRBD1, lacks DNA for checking. Germline CDR1 reads MGHRA; CDR2 reads YSYEKL. The CDR3 spans 17 residues. CDR3 sequence: CASSPFPIPGAYNEQFF.

The V call is TRBV24-1, the J call TRBJ1-1. This CDR3 comprises 18 residues. CDR1 is KGHDR and CDR2 is SFDVKD in the germline V gene. CDR3 residues: CATSVRQNQRSFGTEAFF.

According to its frequency, this clonotype is medium-sized. The V gene is TRBV3-1, the J gene TRBJ2-1. The CDR3 extends over 15 amino acids. In germline, CDR1 is LGHDT, CDR2 YNNKEL (reference sequence). The CDR3 reads CASSPDPSPYNEQFF.

According to its frequency, this clonotype is medium-sized. V is TRBV4-3 and J is TRBJ2-2. CDR1 is LGHNA and CDR2 is YSLEER in the germline V gene. The CDR3 consists of 14 residues. CDR3 in amino acids: CASSQLQATGELFF.

The V and J genes are TRBV7-8 and TRBJ1-1. CDR1 is SGHVS and CDR2 is FQNEAQ in the germline V gene. The CDR3 is 15 residues long. CDR3 residues: CASSLGTGLNTEAFF.

The chain is built from TRBV29-1 and TRBJ1-1; TCRdb indicates TRBD1, and absent DNA this call remains unverified. This CDR3 is built from 13 residues. In germline, CDR1 is SQVTM, CDR2 ANQGSEA. The CDR3 loop is CSVDSKGDTEAFF.

This chain joins TRBV4-2 and TRBJ2-1; TCRdb's assignment of TRBD2 cannot be checked, as there is no DNA. Germline V gene sequence: CDR1 LGHNA, CDR2 YNFKEQ. This CDR3 spans 19 amino acids. CDR3 in amino acids: CASSQKTSGRGSGYNEQFF.

This clonotype is deemed medium-sized by its frequency. The J gene is TRBJ2-2, the V gene TRBV25-1; TCRdb outputs TRBD1, but without DNA this stays unchecked. In germline, CDR1 is MGHDK, CDR2 SYGVNS. The CDR3 runs 14 residues. The CDR3 sequence: CASGRDGDTGELFF.

This clonotype is medium-sized by frequency. The CDR3 protein is CASSSQGWNYGYTF. The chain combines TRBV7-9 with TRBJ1-2; TCRdb gives TRBD1 as the D gene, but with no DNA this cannot be confirmed. The CDR3 consists of 14 residues. Looked up from germline, CDR1 is SEHNR and CDR2 is FQNEAQ (reference sequence). Based on the CDR3 plus reference TRBV7-9 and TRBJ1-2, the full variable domain is DTGVSQNPRHKITKRGQNVTFRCDPISEHNRLYWYRQTLGQGPEFLTYFQNEAQLEKSRLLSDRFSAERPKGSFSTLEIQRTEQGDSAMYLCASSSQGWNYGYTFGSGTRLTVV.

The V and J genes are TRBV11-3 and TRBJ2-7; TCRdb's D call of TRBD1 is untestable without DNA. This CDR3 spans 13 amino acids. Germline CDR1 SGHNT, CDR2 YENEEA. Here the CDR3 reads CASSGGTVSEQYF.

V usage is TRBV20-1 and J usage is TRBJ1-2. CDR1 DFQATT and CDR2 SNEGSKA come from the germline V gene (reference sequence). This CDR3 comprises 13 residues. CDR3: CSAAHAQTYGYTF.

This chain connects TRBV20-1 to TRBJ1-1. This CDR3 contains 13 residues. CDR1 is DFQATT, CDR2 SNEGSKA, per germline (reference sequence). The CDR3 spells CSAGRGGNTEAFF.

V gene TRBV6-4 combines with J gene TRBJ2-3; TCRdb calls TRBD2, which cannot be checked without DNA. Germline V gene sequence: CDR1 MRHNA, CDR2 SNTAGT. CDR3 length: 19 amino acids. The CDR3 protein is CASSPTSGRPFETRDTQYF.

In terms of frequency, this clonotype is medium-sized (0.01 to 0.1%). The genes are TRBV6-1 and TRBJ1-6; TCRdb picks TRBD1, but there is no DNA to check that call. Per the germline V gene, CDR1 is MNHNS and CDR2 is SASEGT. This CDR3 comprises 15 residues. The CDR3 region is CASSVDRGYNSPLHF.

The rearrangement uses TRBV9 and TRBJ2-1; TCRdb outputs TRBD1, but without DNA this stays unchecked. Looked up from germline, CDR1 is SGDLS and CDR2 is YYNGEE. This CDR3 comprises 15 residues. The CDR3 region is CASSPRDQGGYEQFF.

This sequence joins TRBV15 and TRBJ2-7. Germline assignment: CDR1 LNHNV and CDR2 YYDKDF (reference sequence). This CDR3 comprises 14 residues. CDR3 loop: CATSRALNSYEQYF.

The genes are TRBV15 and TRBJ1-1; without DNA, the TCRdb call of TRBD1 cannot be checked. This CDR3 is 14 amino acids long. From germline, CDR1 is LNHNV and CDR2 YYDKDF (reference sequence). CDR3 residues: CATSRAGGYTEAFF.

The rearrangement joins TRBV18 to TRBJ2-1; lacking DNA, the TRBD2 call made by TCRdb goes unchecked. Germline V gives CDR1 KGHSH, CDR2 LQKENI. This CDR3 has 20 amino acids. CDR3 region: CASSPSTGTSGSESYNEQFF.

The J gene is TRBJ1-2, the V gene TRBV27; TCRdb proposes TRBD1, but this gene call is untestable without DNA. CDR3 length: 15 amino acids. CDR1 and CDR2 from the germline V gene are MNHEY and SMNVEV (reference sequence). The CDR3 reads CASSLSGQGNYGYTF.

The chain combines TRBV27 with TRBJ1-2; TCRdb returns TRBD1, unconfirmable since there is no DNA. CDR3 length equals 18 residues. In germline, CDR1 is MNHEY, CDR2 SMNVEV (reference sequence). The CDR3 reads CASSHTIPGTTLNYGYTF.